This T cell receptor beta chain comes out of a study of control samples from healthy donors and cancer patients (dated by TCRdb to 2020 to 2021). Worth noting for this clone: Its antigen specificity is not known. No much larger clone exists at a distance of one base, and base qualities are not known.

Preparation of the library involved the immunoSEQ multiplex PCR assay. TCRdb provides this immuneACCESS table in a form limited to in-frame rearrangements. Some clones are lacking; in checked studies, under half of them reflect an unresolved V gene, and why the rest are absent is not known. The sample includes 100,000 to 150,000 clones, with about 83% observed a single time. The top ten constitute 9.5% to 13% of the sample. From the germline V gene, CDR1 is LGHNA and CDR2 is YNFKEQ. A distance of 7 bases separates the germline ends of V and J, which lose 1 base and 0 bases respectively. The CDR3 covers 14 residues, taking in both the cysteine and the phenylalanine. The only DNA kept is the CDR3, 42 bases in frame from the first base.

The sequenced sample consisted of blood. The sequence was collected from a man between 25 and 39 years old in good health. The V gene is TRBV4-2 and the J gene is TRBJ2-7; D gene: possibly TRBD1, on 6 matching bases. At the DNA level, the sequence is TGTGCCAGCAGCCAAGGGGACAACTCCTACGAGCAGTACTTC. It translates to CASSQGDNSYEQYF.